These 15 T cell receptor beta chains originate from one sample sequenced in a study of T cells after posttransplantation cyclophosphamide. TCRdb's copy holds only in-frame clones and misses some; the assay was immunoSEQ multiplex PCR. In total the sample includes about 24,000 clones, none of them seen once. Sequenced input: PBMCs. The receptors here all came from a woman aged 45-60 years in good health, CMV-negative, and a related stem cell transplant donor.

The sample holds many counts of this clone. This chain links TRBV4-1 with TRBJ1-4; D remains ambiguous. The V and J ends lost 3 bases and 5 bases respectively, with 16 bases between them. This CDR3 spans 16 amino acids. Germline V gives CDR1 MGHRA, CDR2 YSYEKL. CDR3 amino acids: CASSHPPDKTNEKLFF. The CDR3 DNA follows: TGCGCCAGCAGCCATCCACCCGACAAAACCAATGAAAAACTGTTTTTT.

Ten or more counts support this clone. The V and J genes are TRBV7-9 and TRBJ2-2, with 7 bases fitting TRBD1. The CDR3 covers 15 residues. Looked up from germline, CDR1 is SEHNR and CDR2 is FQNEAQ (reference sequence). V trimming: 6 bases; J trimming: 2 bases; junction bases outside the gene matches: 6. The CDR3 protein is CASRIDRVNTGELFF. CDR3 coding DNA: TGTGCCAGCAGGATTGACAGGGTAAACACCGGGGAGCTGTTTTTT.

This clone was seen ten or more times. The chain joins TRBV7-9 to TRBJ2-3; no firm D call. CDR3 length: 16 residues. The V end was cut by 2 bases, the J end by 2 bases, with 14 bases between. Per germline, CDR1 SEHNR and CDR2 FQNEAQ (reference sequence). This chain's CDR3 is CASSLLGWATTDTQYF. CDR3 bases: TGTGCCAGCAGCTTACTTGGCTGGGCGACCACAGATACGCAGTATTTT.

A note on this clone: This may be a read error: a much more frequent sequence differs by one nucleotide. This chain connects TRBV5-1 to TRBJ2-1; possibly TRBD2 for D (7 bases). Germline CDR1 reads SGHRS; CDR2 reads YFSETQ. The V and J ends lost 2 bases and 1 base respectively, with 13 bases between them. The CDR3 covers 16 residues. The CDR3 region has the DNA TGCGCCAGCAGCTTTGGACGGGGGGCATCCTACAATGAGCAGTTCTTC. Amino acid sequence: CASSFGRGASYNEQFF. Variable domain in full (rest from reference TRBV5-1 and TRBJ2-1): KAGVTQTPRYLIKTRGQQVTLSCSPISGHRSVSWYQQTPGQGLQFLFEYFSETQRNKGNFPGRFSGRQFSNSRSEMNVSTLELGDSALYLCASSFGRGASYNEQFFGPGTRLTVL.

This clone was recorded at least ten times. CDR3 DNA: TGTGCCAGTAGTCCCGGGGGGGCGAAGTTCGACGAGCAGTACTTC. It encodes CASSPGGAKFDEQYF. This rearrangement joins TRBV19 to TRBJ2-7; 8 bases are shared with TRBD2. Germline CDR1 is LNHDA and CDR2 is SQIVND (reference sequence). The trim removed 5 bases at V and 5 bases at J, leaving 11 bases unmatched. CDR3 length: 15 residues.

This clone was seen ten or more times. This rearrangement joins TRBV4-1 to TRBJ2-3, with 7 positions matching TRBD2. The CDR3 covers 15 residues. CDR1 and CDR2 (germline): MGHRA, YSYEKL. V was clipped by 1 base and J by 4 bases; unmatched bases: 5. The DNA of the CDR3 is TGCGCCAGCAGCCAAGGCGGGAGCTGGGCAGATACGCAGTATTTT. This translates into CASSQGGSWADTQYF.

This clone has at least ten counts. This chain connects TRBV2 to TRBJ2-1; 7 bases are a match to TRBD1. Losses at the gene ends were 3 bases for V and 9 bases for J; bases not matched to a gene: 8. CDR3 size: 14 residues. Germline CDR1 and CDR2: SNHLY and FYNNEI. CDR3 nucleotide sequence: TGTGCCAGCAGTGATCCGAGACAGGGTCCTGAGCAGTTCTTC. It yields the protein CASSDPRQGPEQFF.

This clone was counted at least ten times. CDR3 in amino acids: CASSLLTGGFSYEQYF. The DNA of the CDR3 is TGTGCCAGCAGTTTATTAACAGGGGGGTTCTCCTACGAGCAGTACTTC. The rearrangement links TRBV28 to TRBJ2-7, with 8 bases identical to TRBD1. J lost 0 bases, V lost 1 base, and 5 bases had no gene match. This CDR3 contains 16 residues. Germline-derived CDR1 and CDR2 are MDHEN and SYDVKM.

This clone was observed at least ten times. CDR3 sequence: CASSPIDFRALRGAKNIQYF. In DNA form, the CDR3 reads TGTGCCAGCTCACCAATTGATTTCAGGGCATTGCGGGGAGCCAAAAACATTCAGTACTTC. This chain connects TRBV18 to TRBJ2-4; TRBD2 is a possible D gene (6 bases). Germline V lookup: CDR1 KGHSH, CDR2 LQKENI. The V end lost 2 bases, the J end lost 0 bases, and 23 bases lay between the germline ends. This CDR3 spans 20 amino acids.

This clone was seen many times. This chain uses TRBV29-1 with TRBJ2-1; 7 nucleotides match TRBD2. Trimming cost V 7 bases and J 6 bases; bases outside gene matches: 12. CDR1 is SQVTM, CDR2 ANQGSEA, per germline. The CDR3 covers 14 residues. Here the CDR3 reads CSADKTWGGNEQFF. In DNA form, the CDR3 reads TGCAGCGCCGACAAGACCTGGGGGGGCAATGAGCAGTTCTTC.

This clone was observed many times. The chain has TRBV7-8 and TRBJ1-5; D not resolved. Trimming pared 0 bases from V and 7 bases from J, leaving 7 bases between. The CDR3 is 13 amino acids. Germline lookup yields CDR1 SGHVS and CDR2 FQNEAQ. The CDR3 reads CASSLAMGQPQHF. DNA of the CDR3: TGTGCCAGCAGCTTAGCAATGGGCCAGCCCCAGCATTTT.

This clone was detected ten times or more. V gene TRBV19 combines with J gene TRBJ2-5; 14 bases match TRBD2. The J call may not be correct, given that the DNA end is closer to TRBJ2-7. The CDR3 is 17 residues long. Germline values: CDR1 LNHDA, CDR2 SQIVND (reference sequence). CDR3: CASSMGLAGDRHYEQYF. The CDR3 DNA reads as TGTGCCAGTAGTATGGGACTAGCGGGAGATCGGCACTACGAGCAGTACTTC.

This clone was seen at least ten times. CDR3 loop: CASSLVSVRDRDSYEQYF. The CDR3 coding sequence is TGTGCCAGCAGCTTAGTTTCTGTCCGGGACAGGGACTCCTACGAGCAGTACTTC. The chain links TRBV11-3 to TRBJ2-7, with 9 bases matching TRBD1. The germline V gene has CDR1 SGHNT and CDR2 YENEEA. The CDR3 consists of 18 residues. With V trimmed by 1 base and J by 0 bases, 10 bases remained unmatched.

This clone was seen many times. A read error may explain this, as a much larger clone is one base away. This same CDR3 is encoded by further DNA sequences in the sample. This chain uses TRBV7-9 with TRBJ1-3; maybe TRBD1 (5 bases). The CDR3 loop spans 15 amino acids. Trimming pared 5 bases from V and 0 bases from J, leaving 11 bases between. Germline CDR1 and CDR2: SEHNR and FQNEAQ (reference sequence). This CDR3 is CASSLGAHSGNTIYF. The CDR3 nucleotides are TGTGCCAGCAGCCTAGGGGCCCACTCTGGAAACACCATATATTTT.

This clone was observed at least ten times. The CDR3 DNA reads TGCGCCAGCAGCCAAGTAACTAGCGGGGGGTCGGAGACCCAGTACTTC. It yields the protein CASSQVTSGGSETQYF. The V gene is TRBV4-3, the J gene TRBJ2-5; 12 nucleotides agree with TRBD2. Germline V lookup: CDR1 LGHNA, CDR2 YSLEER. This CDR3 has 16 amino acids. The junction had 5 bases not matched to a gene; V was cut back by 1 base and J by 5 bases.